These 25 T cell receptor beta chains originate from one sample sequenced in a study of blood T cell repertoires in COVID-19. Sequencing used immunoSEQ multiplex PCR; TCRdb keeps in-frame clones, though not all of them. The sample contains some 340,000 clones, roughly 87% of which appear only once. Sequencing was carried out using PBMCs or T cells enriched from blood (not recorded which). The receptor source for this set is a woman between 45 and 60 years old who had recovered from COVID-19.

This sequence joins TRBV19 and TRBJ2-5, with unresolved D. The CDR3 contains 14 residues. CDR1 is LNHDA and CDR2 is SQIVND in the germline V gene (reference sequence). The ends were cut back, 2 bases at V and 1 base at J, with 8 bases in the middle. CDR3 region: CASSIYGGQETQYF. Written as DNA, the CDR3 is TGTGCCAGTAGTATATATGGCGGCCAAGAGACCCAGTACTTC. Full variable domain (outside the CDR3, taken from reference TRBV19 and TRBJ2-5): DGGITQSPKYLFRKEGQNVTLSCEQNLNHDAMYWYRQDPGQGLRLIYYSQIVNDFQKGDIAEGYSVSREKKESFPLTVTSAQKNPTAFYLCASSIYGGQETQYFGPGTRLLVL.

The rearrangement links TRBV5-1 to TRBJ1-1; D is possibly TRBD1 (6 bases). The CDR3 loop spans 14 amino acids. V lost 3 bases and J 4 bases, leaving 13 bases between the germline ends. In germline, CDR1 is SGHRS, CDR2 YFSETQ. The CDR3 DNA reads TGCGCCAGCAGCTCGATAGACAGGCTCACTGAAGCTTTCTTT. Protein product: CASSSIDRLTEAFF.

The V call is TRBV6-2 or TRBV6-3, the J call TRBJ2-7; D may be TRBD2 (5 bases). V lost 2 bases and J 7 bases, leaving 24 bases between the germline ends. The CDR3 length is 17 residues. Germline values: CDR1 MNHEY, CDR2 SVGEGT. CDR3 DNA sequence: TGTGCCAGCAGTTACCCCGGGCGGGTCACGGCGAGGGTTGAGCAGTACTTC. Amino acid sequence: CASSYPGRVTARVEQYF.

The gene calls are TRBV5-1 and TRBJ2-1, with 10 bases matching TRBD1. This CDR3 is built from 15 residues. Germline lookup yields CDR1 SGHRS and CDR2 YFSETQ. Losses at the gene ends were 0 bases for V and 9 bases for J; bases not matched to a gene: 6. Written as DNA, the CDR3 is TGCGCCAGCAGCTTGGGAGGGACAGGGGAGGTTGAGCAGTTCTTC. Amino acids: CASSLGGTGEVEQFF.

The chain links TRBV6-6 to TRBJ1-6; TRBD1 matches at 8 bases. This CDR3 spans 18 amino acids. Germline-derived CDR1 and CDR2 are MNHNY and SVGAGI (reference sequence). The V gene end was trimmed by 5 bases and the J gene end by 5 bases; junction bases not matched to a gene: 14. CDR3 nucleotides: TGTGCCAGCAGTCGACAGGGGAACAGGGTCGTTGATAATTCACCCCTCCACTTT. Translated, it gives CASSRQGNRVVDNSPLHF.

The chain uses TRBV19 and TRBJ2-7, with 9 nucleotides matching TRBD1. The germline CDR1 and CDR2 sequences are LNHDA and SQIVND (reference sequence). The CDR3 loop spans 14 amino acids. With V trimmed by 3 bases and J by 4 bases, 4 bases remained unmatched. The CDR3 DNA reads TGTGCCAGTAGTATTCCGGGACAGGGTTACGAGCAGTACTTC. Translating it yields CASSIPGQGYEQYF.

This CDR3 reads CASSVGTALNTEAFF. CDR3 DNA sequence: TGTGCCAGCAGCGTAGGGACAGCCTTGAACACTGAAGCTTTCTTT. The chain carries TRBV9 and TRBJ1-1, with a weak D call TRBD1 (6 bases). The CDR3 is 15 residues long. The V gene's germline CDR1 is SGDLS and CDR2 YYNGEE. V lost 0 bases, J lost 0 bases, and 9 bases lay in between.

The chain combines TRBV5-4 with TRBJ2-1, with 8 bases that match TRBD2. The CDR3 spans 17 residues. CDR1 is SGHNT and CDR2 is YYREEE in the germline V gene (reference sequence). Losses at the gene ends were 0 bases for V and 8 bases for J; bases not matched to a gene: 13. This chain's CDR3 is CASSLASGTRGGHEQFF. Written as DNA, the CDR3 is TGTGCCAGCAGCTTGGCGTCCGGGACTAGGGGTGGCCATGAGCAGTTCTTC. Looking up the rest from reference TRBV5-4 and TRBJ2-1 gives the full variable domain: ETGVTQSPTHLIKTRGQQVTLRCSSQSGHNTVSWYQQALGQGPQFIFQYYREEENGRGNFPPRFSGLQFPNYSSELNVNALELDDSALYLCASSLASGTRGGHEQFFGPGTRLTVL.

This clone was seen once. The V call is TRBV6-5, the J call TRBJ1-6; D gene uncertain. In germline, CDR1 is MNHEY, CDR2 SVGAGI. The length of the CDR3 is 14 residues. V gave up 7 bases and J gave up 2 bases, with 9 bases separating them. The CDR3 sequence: CASTAGAYNSPLHF. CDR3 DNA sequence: TGTGCCAGCACCGCCGGAGCCTATAATTCACCCCTCCACTTT.

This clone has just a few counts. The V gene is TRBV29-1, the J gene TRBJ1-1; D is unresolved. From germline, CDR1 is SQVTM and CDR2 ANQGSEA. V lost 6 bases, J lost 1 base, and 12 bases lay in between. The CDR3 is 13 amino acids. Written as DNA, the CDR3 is TGCAGCGTCTCGATGTCGGGGAACACTGAAGCTTTCTTT. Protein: CSVSMSGNTEAFF.

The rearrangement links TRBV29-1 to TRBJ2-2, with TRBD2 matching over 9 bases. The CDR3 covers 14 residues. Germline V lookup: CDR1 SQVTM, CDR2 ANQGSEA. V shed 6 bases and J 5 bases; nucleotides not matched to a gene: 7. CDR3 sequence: CSVVAGEGTGELFF. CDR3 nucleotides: TGCAGCGTAGTAGCGGGAGAGGGGACCGGGGAGCTGTTTTTT.

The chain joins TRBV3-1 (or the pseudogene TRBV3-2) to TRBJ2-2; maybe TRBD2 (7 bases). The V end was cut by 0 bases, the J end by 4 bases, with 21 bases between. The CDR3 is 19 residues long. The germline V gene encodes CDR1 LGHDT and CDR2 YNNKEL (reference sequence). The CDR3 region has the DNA TGTGCCAGCAGCCAAGAAATGGCGAGGGGGAGGGCCGTCACCGGGGAGCTGTTTTTT. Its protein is CASSQEMARGRAVTGELFF.

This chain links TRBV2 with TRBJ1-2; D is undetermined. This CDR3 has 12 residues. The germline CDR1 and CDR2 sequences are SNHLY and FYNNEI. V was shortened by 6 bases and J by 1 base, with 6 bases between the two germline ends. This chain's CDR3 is CASRRINYGYTF. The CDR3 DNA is TGTGCCAGCAGGCGGATTAACTATGGCTACACCTTC.

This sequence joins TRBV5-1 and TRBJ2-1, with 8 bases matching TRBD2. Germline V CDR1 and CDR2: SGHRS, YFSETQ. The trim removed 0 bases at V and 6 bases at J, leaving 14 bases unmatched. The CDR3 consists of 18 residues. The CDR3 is CASSLVAGLAGGGNEQFF. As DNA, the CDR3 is TGCGCCAGCAGCTTGGTGGCGGGTTTGGCGGGAGGTGGCAATGAGCAGTTCTTC.

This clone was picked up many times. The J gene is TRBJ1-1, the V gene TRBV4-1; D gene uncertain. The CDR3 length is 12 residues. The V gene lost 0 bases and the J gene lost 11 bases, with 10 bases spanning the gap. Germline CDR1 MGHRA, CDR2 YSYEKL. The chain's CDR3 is CASSQEVGRAFF. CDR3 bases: TGCGCCAGCAGCCAAGAGGTAGGGAGGGCTTTCTTT.

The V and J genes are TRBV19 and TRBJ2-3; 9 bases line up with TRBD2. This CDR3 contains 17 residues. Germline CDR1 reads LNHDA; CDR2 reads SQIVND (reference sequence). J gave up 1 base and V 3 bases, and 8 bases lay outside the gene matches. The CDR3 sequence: CASSIGRSGGRTDTQYF. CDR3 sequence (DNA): TGTGCCAGTAGTATCGGGCGTAGCGGGGGACGCACAGATACGCAGTATTTT.

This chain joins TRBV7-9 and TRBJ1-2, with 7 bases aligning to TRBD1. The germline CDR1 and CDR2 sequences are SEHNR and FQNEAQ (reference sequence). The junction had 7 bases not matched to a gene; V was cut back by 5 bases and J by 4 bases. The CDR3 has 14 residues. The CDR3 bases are TGTGCCAGCAGCCCCGACAGGGTGGGCTATGGCTACACCTTC. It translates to CASSPDRVGYGYTF. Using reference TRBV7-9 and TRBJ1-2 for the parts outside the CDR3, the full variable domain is DTGVSQNPRHKITKRGQNVTFRCDPISEHNRLYWYRQTLGQGPEFLTYFQNEAQLEKSRLLSDRFSAERPKGSFSTLEIQRTEQGDSAMYLCASSPDRVGYGYTFGSGTRLTVV.

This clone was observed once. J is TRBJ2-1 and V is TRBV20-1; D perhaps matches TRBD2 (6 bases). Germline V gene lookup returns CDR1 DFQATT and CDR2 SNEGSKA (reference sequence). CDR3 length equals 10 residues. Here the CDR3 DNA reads TGCAGCGCGGGGTGGGATGAGCAGTTCTTC. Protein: CSAGWDEQFF.

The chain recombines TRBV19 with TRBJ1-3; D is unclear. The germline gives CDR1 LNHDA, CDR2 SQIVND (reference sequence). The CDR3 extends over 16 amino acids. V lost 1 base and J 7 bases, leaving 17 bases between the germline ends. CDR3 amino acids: CASSIAPSNIINTIYF. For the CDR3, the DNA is TGTGCCAGTAGTATAGCCCCCTCGAACATTATCAACACCATATATTTT.

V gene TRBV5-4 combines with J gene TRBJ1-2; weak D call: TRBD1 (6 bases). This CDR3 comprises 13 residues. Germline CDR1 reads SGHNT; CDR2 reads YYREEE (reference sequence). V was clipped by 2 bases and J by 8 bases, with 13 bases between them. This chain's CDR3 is CASSFNREVGYTF. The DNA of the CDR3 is TGTGCCAGCAGCTTCAACAGGGAAGTCGGCTACACCTTC.

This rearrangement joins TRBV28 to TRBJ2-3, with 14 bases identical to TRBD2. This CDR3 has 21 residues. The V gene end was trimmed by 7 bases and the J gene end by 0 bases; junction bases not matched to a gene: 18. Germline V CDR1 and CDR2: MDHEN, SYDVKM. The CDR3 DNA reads TGTGCCAGCACGACAGGGGGCGGCCGACTAGCGGGAGGGCCAAGCACAGATACGCAGTATTTT. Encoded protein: CASTTGGGRLAGGPSTDTQYF.

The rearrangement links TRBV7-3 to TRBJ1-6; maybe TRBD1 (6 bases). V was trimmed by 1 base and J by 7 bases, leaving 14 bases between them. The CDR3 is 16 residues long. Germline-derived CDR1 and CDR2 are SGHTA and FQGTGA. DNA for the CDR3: TGTGCCAGCAGCTTAAACCCACAGGGATGGAATTCACCCCTCCACTTT. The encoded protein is CASSLNPQGWNSPLHF.

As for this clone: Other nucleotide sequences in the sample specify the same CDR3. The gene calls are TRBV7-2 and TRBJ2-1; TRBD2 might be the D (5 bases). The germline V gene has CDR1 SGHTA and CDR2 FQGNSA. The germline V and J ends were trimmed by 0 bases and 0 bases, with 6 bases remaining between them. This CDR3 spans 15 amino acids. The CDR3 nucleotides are TGTGCCAGCAGCTTAGCGGGGAGCTCCTACAATGAGCAGTTCTTC. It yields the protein CASSLAGSSYNEQFF. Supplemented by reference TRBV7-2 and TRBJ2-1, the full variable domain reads GAGVSQSPSNKVTEKGKDVELRCDPISGHTALYWYRQSLGQGLEFLIYFQGNSAPDKSGLPSDRFSAERTGGSVSTLTIQRTQQEDSAVYLCASSLAGSSYNEQFFGPGTRLTVL.

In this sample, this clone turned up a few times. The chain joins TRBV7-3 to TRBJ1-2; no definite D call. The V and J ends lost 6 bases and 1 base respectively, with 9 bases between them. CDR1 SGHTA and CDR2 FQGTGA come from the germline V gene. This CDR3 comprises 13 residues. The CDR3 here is CASSLGLNYGYTF. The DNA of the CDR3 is TGTGCCAGCAGTTTAGGCCTTAACTATGGCTACACCTTC. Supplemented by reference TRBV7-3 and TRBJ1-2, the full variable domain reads GAGVSQTPSNKVTEKGKYVELRCDPISGHTALYWYRQSLGQGPEFLIYFQGTGAADDSGLPNDRFFAVRPEGSVSTLKIQRTERGDSAVYLCASSLGLNYGYTFGSGTRLTVV.

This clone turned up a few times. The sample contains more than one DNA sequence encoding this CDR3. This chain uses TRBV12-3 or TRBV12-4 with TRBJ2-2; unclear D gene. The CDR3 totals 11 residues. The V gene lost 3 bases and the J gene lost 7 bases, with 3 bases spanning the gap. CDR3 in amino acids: CASSFSGELFF. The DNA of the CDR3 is TGTGCCAGCAGTTTCAGCGGGGAGCTGTTTTTT.